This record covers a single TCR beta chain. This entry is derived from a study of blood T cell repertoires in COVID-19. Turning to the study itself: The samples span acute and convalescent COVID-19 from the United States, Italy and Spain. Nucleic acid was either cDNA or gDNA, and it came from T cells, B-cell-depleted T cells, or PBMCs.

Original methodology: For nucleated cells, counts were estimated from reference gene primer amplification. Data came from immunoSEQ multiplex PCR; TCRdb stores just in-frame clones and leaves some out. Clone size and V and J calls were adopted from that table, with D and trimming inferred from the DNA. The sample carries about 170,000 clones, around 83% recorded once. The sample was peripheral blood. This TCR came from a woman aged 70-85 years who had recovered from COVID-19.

The DNA for the CDR3 is TGTGCCAGCAGCTTGGAGACAGGGGACTACGAGCAGTACTTC. Its translation: CASSLETGDYEQYF. The chain employs TRBV5-6 and TRBJ2-7; 8 nucleotides match TRBD1. After removal of 0 bases from V and 3 bases from J, the junction contained 2 bases not matched to a gene. Germline values: CDR1 SGHDT, CDR2 YYEEEE. The CDR3 is made up of 14 amino acids.